One and the same sample provided the 30 T cell receptor beta chains below, sequenced in a study of T cell responses to AZD1222 COVID-19 vaccine. This table comes from immunoSEQ multiplex PCR, and its TCRdb copy is limited to in-frame clones, with some not included. Of fewer than 150,000 clones in the sample, approximately 90% were seen once. The input for sequencing was peripheral blood, taken on day 0 of AZD1222 vaccination. The receptor source for this set is an adult in good health.

The V call is TRBV7-2, the J call TRBJ1-2; D perhaps matches TRBD1 (5 bases). The germline CDR1 and CDR2 sequences are SGHTA and FQGNSA. There are 17 residues in the CDR3. V lost 1 base to trimming and J lost 1 base, with 16 bases between them. The CDR3 DNA reads TGTGCCAGCAGCTTAGGAGGGGCGCAGAGGCATAACTATGGCTACACCTTC. This translates into CASSLGGAQRHNYGYTF.

The chain has TRBV4-1 and TRBJ1-1; D is unresolved. Germline V lookup: CDR1 MGHRA, CDR2 YSYEKL. V was trimmed by 6 bases and J by 0 bases, leaving 11 bases between them. The CDR3 sequence is 14 residues long. The chain's CDR3 is CASRGPLMNTEAFF. The CDR3 nucleotides read TGCGCCAGCAGAGGGCCCCTCATGAACACTGAAGCTTTCTTT.

The chain links TRBV30 to TRBJ1-3, with D hard to call. This CDR3 region has 10 residues. Germline-derived CDR1 and CDR2 are GTSNPN and SVGIG (reference sequence). V lost 7 bases to trimming and J lost 11 bases, with 12 bases between them. CDR3: CALGIGSIYF. DNA for the CDR3: TGTGCCTTGGGAATAGGGTCCATATATTTT.

The genes are TRBV4-1 and TRBJ2-1; D possibly corresponds to TRBD1 (5 bases). V shed 1 base and J shed 1 base, with 26 bases lying between them. This CDR3 has 21 amino acids. Germline V lookup: CDR1 MGHRA, CDR2 YSYEKL. CDR3 residues: CASSQGPPGRPRSGSYNEQFF. As DNA, the CDR3 is TGCGCCAGCAGCCAAGGGCCCCCAGGGCGACCCCGATCAGGGTCCTACAATGAGCAGTTCTTC.

This chain joins TRBV25-1 and TRBJ1-6; the match to TRBD1 covers 8 bases. V shed 4 bases, J shed 2 bases, and the junction held 4 bases outside the gene matches. This CDR3 spans 16 amino acids. Germline CDR1 is MGHDK and CDR2 is SYGVNS. The CDR3 DNA follows: TGTGCCAGCAGTGTTCAGGGGGCCCCCTATAATTCACCCCTCCACTTT. It is translated as CASSVQGAPYNSPLHF.

This clone was seen a single time. V usage is TRBV19 and J usage is TRBJ1-6, with TRBD1 identical over 7 bases. The germline V gene has CDR1 LNHDA and CDR2 SQIVND (reference sequence). The V segment lost 6 bases and the J segment 7 bases; nucleotides outside the gene matches: 9. The CDR3 is made up of 15 amino acids. The CDR3 region is CASRGQLQRNSPLHF. CDR3 coding DNA: TGTGCCAGTAGGGGACAGCTTCAAAGGAATTCACCCCTCCACTTT.

The chain couples TRBV7-9 to TRBJ2-6, with TRBD1 identical over 11 bases. CDR1 is SEHNR and CDR2 is FQNEAQ in the germline V gene (reference sequence). This CDR3 spans 16 amino acids. V shed 4 bases and J 3 bases; nucleotides not matched to a gene: 2. This chain's CDR3 is CASSWTGGGGANVLTF. CDR3 DNA: TGTGCCAGCAGCTGGACAGGGGGCGGTGGGGCCAACGTCCTGACTTTC.

This sequence joins TRBV7-9 and TRBJ1-3; tentatively, D is TRBD1 (5 bases). Trimming took 0 bases from V and 0 from J, leaving 9 bases between them. The CDR3 has 16 residues. Germline values: CDR1 SEHNR, CDR2 FQNEAQ (reference sequence). DNA for the CDR3: TGTGCCAGCAGCTTAGCGGGACGGATCTCTGGAAACACCATATATTTT. It is translated as CASSLAGRISGNTIYF.

The V call is TRBV7-2, the J call TRBJ2-7, with 10 bases identical to TRBD2. J was trimmed by 6 bases and V by 5 bases; bases with no gene match: 4. CDR3 length: 13 amino acids. Germline-derived CDR1 and CDR2 are SGHTA and FQGNSA. The CDR3 loop is CASSTRTSGEQYF. The CDR3 DNA follows: TGTGCCAGCAGCACTCGGACTAGCGGCGAGCAGTACTTC.

The rearrangement links TRBV5-8 to TRBJ2-3; D call uncertain. The germline V and J ends were trimmed by 2 bases and 0 bases, with 7 bases remaining between them. Germline V CDR1 and CDR2: SGHTS, YDEGEE. The CDR3 has 14 amino acids. CDR3 DNA: TGTGCCAGCAGCTTTTTGGGGAGCACAGATACGCAGTATTTT. The encoded protein is CASSFLGSTDTQYF.

V usage is TRBV10-3 and J usage is TRBJ1-6; tentative D call: TRBD1 (6 bases). The CDR3 has 18 amino acids. CDR1 and CDR2 (germline): ENHRY, SYGVKD. Between the trimmed V and J ends, which lost 0 bases and 1 base, there was a span of 13 bases. Here the CDR3 reads CAISESGQGQSYNSPLHF. The CDR3 DNA sequence: TGTGCCATCAGTGAGTCAGGCCAGGGACAATCCTATAATTCACCCCTCCACTTT.

The chain recombines TRBV11-2 with TRBJ2-7; TRBD1 aligns across 9 bases. Germline V gene sequence: CDR1 SGHAT, CDR2 FQNNGV. The CDR3 has 14 residues. V trimming: 1 base; J trimming: 2 bases; junction bases outside the gene matches: 0. The CDR3 bases are TGTGCCAGCAGCTTAGGGACAGGGGCCTACGAGCAGTACTTC. It codes for CASSLGTGAYEQYF.

This clone turned up a few times. The chain carries TRBV4-2 and TRBJ2-3; D assignment may be TRBD1 or TRBD2 (6 bases each). This CDR3 is built from 16 residues. Trimming left V 0 bases short and J 6 bases short, with 16 bases between. Germline V gene data show CDR1 as LGHNA and CDR2 as YNFKEQ. The CDR3 loop reads CASSQDRGGGADTQYF. The CDR3 nucleotides read TGTGCCAGCAGCCAAGATCGCGGAGGGGGTGCCGATACGCAGTATTTT.

This rearrangement joins TRBV3-1 (or the pseudogene TRBV3-2) to TRBJ1-2; 10 nucleotides agree with TRBD1. The CDR3 runs 15 residues. Germline trimming cut 4 bases from V and 5 bases from J; bases unmatched to any gene: 7. Germline CDR1 is LGHDT and CDR2 is YNNKEL (reference sequence). CDR3 sequence: CASSLGQGVSYGYTF. CDR3 DNA sequence: TGTGCCAGCAGCCTCGGACAGGGGGTTTCTTATGGCTACACCTTC.

The V call is TRBV9, the J call TRBJ1-6; D is ambiguous. The CDR3 is made up of 16 amino acids. Per germline, CDR1 SGDLS and CDR2 YYNGEE. Between the trimmed V and J ends, which lost 4 bases and 3 bases, there was a span of 14 bases. Here the CDR3 DNA reads TGTGCCAGCAGCCTGCGGACGGACCTCTATAATTCACCCCTCCACTTT. Its protein is CASSLRTDLYNSPLHF.

The chain employs TRBV30 and TRBJ1-1; D is possibly TRBD1 (5 bases). Germline lookup yields CDR1 GTSNPN and CDR2 SVGIG (reference sequence). Trimming pared 0 bases from V and 1 base from J, leaving 15 bases between. The length of the CDR3 is 16 residues. Here the CDR3 DNA reads TGTGCCTGGAGTGTACGGGAAGGGGTGGGGAACACTGAAGCTTTCTTT. This sequence encodes CAWSVREGVGNTEAFF.

The chain combines TRBV7-8 with TRBJ2-1, with D possibly matching TRBD1 (6 bases). Germline CDR1 reads SGHVS; CDR2 reads FQNEAQ. The V gene lost 5 bases and the J gene lost 9 bases, with 20 bases spanning the gap. The CDR3 runs 15 residues. The CDR3 protein is CASSILVGLGGEQFF. CDR3 DNA sequence: TGTGCCAGCAGCATACTAGTGGGATTAGGGGGTGAGCAGTTCTTC.

The genes are TRBV18 and TRBJ1-1, with 8 bases fitting TRBD1. The CDR3 totals 15 residues. The J segment lost 1 base and the V segment lost 7 bases, leaving 8 bases of the junction unmatched. Germline V gene data show CDR1 as KGHSH and CDR2 as LQKENI. As DNA, the CDR3 is TGTGCCAGCTTCACCTCGGACAGGGCGAACACTGAAGCTTTCTTT. Its protein is CASFTSDRANTEAFF.

CDR3 sequence reads: CAWNPGTGHRKLFF. In nucleotides, the CDR3 is TGTGCCTGGAACCCCGGGACAGGGCACCGAAAACTGTTTTTT. The rearrangement links TRBV30 to TRBJ1-4; 9 bases line up with TRBD1. V shed 4 bases, J shed 10 bases, and the junction held 10 bases outside the gene matches. Germline CDR1 is GTSNPN and CDR2 is SVGIG (reference sequence). The CDR3 spans 14 residues.

V is TRBV7-9 and J is TRBJ2-1; 7 nucleotides line up with TRBD2. Per germline, CDR1 SEHNR and CDR2 FQNEAQ (reference sequence). The trim removed 5 bases at V and 1 base at J, leaving 5 bases unmatched. CDR3 length: 15 residues. CDR3 region: CASSPWGGSYNEQFF. The CDR3 nucleotides read TGTGCCAGCAGCCCCTGGGGGGGGTCCTACAATGAGCAGTTCTTC.

The chain couples TRBV30 to TRBJ1-3; D is unclear. Trimming shortened V by 2 bases and J by 1 base, and 6 bases separated the two germline ends. Germline CDR1 reads GTSNPN; CDR2 reads SVGIG (reference sequence). There are 13 residues in the CDR3. As DNA, the CDR3 is TGTGCCTGGAGTTCGCAATCTGGAAACACCATATATTTT. Its translation: CAWSSQSGNTIYF.

The J gene is TRBJ2-1, the V gene TRBV5-1; 8 nucleotides align to TRBD2. Losses at the gene ends were 1 base for V and 7 bases for J; bases not matched to a gene: 7. The CDR3 sequence is 15 residues long. Germline V gene sequence: CDR1 SGHRS, CDR2 YFSETQ. The DNA of the CDR3 is TGCGCCAGCAGCTTGTTAAGCGGGAGACGGAATGAGCAGTTCTTC. Protein product: CASSLLSGRRNEQFF.

V usage is TRBV6-6 and J usage is TRBJ2-3; 11 bases agree with TRBD1. CDR3 length: 16 amino acids. After removal of 7 bases from V and 3 bases from J, the junction contained 9 bases not matched to a gene. Per the germline V gene, CDR1 is MNHNY and CDR2 is SVGAGI (reference sequence). Here the CDR3 reads CASNLQGQGVTDTQYF. The CDR3 bases are TGTGCCAGCAACCTCCAGGGACAGGGGGTGACAGATACGCAGTATTTT.

V is TRBV5-5 and J is TRBJ1-5; D perhaps matches TRBD1 (5 bases). Trimming cost V 0 bases and J 3 bases, with 13 bases left between them. CDR1 SGHKS and CDR2 YYEKEE come from the germline V gene (reference sequence). This CDR3 is 16 amino acids long. This CDR3 reads CASSLVPGALNQPQHF. Written as DNA, the CDR3 is TGTGCCAGCAGCTTGGTTCCCGGGGCCCTCAATCAGCCCCAGCATTTT.

V gene TRBV2 combines with J gene TRBJ2-7; D may correspond to TRBD1 or TRBD2 (5 bases each). Trimming stripped 3 bases from V and 2 bases from J, with 11 bases between. In germline, CDR1 is SNHLY, CDR2 FYNNEI. The CDR3 covers 14 residues. CDR3 sequence (DNA): TGTGCCAGCAGTGATCAGGGACCTACCTACGAGCAGTACTTC. Amino acid sequence: CASSDQGPTYEQYF.

The V gene is TRBV7-6, the J gene TRBJ1-1, with D hard to call. Trimming cost V 5 bases and J 1 base, with 8 bases left between them. This CDR3 is 13 amino acids long. Germline V gene data show CDR1 as SGHVS and CDR2 as FNYEAQ. The CDR3: CASSPTANTEAFF. The CDR3 nucleotides read TGTGCCAGCAGCCCAACAGCGAACACTGAAGCTTTCTTT.

The chain joins TRBV5-1 to TRBJ1-5, with TRBD1 identical over 11 bases. Germline V lookup: CDR1 SGHRS, CDR2 YFSETQ. CDR3 length: 14 amino acids. J gave up 5 bases and V 4 bases, and 2 bases lay outside the gene matches. CDR3 in DNA: TGCGCCAGCAGCAAGGGACAGGGGGATCAGCCCCAGCATTTT. Translating it yields CASSKGQGDQPQHF.

The chain carries TRBV30 and TRBJ1-2, with a tentative D call TRBD1 (5 bases). The ends were cut back, 1 base at V and 8 bases at J, with 11 bases in the middle. The germline gives CDR1 GTSNPN, CDR2 SVGIG (reference sequence). The CDR3 is 12 residues long. The CDR3 spells CAWSGGAPGYTF. The CDR3 coding sequence is TGTGCCTGGAGTGGCGGGGCCCCAGGCTACACCTTC.

The V call is TRBV27, the J call TRBJ2-3; tentatively, D is TRBD2 (5 bases). Germline CDR1 reads MNHEY; CDR2 reads SMNVEV (reference sequence). The CDR3 runs to 15 residues. V lost 3 bases and J 0 bases, leaving 10 bases between the germline ends. DNA for the CDR3: TGTGCCAGCAGTTTGGGAGTAGCTAGCACAGATACGCAGTATTTT. Amino acids: CASSLGVASTDTQYF.

The CDR3 DNA is TGTGCCAGCAGCCGCACCCCGGGACGGAGCTCCTACGAGCAGTACTTC. It specifies CASSRTPGRSSYEQYF. The rearrangement links TRBV28 to TRBJ2-7, with D perhaps assigned TRBD1 or TRBD2 (5 bases each). This CDR3 region has 16 residues. V was shortened by 6 bases and J by 0 bases, with 18 bases between the two germline ends. CDR1 and CDR2 from the germline V gene are MDHEN and SYDVKM.